The entry below describes one TCR beta chain. These data belong to a study of blood T cell repertoires in COVID-19. On the study more broadly: Sites across the United States, Italy and Spain contributed samples from acute and convalescent COVID-19.

In the original processing: Reference gene primer amplification gave nucleated cell count estimates. Produced via immunoSEQ multiplex PCR; TCRdb's table is partial and in-frame only. V, J and clone size reflect that table, while D and trimming were determined from the DNA. Among some 380,000 clones listed, about 90% were seen once. Looked up from germline, CDR1 is SGHDT and CDR2 is YYEEEE. The CDR3 spans 14 residues. The germline V and J ends were trimmed by 3 bases and 7 bases, with 14 bases remaining between them. J is TRBJ2-4 and V is TRBV5-6, with D uncertain. Sequencing was performed on peripheral blood. The sequence was collected from a man aged 18-30 years with active or convalescent COVID-19. This CDR3 reads CASSYSDTGNIQYF. DNA for the CDR3: TGTGCCAGCAGCTATTCTGACACCGGCAACATTCAGTACTTC.